One sample yielded the 28 T cell receptor beta chains listed below, sequenced in a study of cytomegalovirus exposure and HLA in healthy donors. Both 60 Vbeta primers and 13 Jbeta primers went into the PCR. Method: immunoSEQ multiplex PCR; TCRdb's copy keeps in-frame clones and lacks some. Seen here are over 150,000 clones, approximately 84% observed once, and the top ten hold over 3%. The specimen was PBMCs. The origin of the receptors is a woman between 45 and 60 years old in good health and CMV-seropositive.

The V gene is TRBV11-2, the J gene TRBJ2-1, with a possible D match to TRBD1 (5 bases). Germline assignment: CDR1 SGHAT and CDR2 FQNNGV. The CDR3 spans 15 residues. V was shortened by 5 bases and J by 2 bases, with 13 bases between the two germline ends. The CDR3 DNA is TGTGCCAGCAGCCAGGAAAGGGGTACCTACAATGAGCAGTTCTTC. Translated: CASSQERGTYNEQFF.

The CDR3 region is CASSLGDRLAYEQYF. CDR3 coding DNA: TGTGCCAGCTCCTTAGGGGACAGACTGGCCTACGAGCAGTACTTC. V is TRBV11-3 and J is TRBJ2-7; 7 nucleotides agree with TRBD1. Germline CDR1 and CDR2: SGHNT and YENEEA. Trimming removed 8 bases from V and 2 bases from J; junction bases left unmatched: 12. CDR3 size: 15 residues. Full variable domain (remainder filled in from reference TRBV11-3 and TRBJ2-7): EAGVVQSPRYKIIEKKQPVAFWCNPISGHNTLYWYLQNLGQGPELLIRYENEEAVDDSQLPKDRFSAERLKGVDSTLKIQPAELGDSAVYLCASSLGDRLAYEQYFGPGTRLTVT.

V usage is TRBV7-9 and J usage is TRBJ1-1, with 7 bases that match TRBD1. Germline V lookup: CDR1 SEHNR, CDR2 FQNEAQ (reference sequence). The junction had 16 bases not matched to a gene; V was cut back by 5 bases and J by 1 base. The length of the CDR3 is 18 residues. The CDR3: CASSPRQGRSAANTEAFF. The CDR3 DNA reads TGTGCCAGCAGCCCACGACAGGGCCGGTCAGCGGCGAACACTGAAGCTTTCTTT.

V and J are TRBV7-8 and TRBJ1-6; D is ambiguous. This CDR3 region has 15 residues. V was pared by 1 base and J by 5 bases, with 9 bases between. Germline CDR1 is SGHVS and CDR2 is FQNEAQ. CDR3 bases: TGTGCCAGCAGCTTAGGTTGGGCAGATAATTCACCCCTCCACTTT. It codes for CASSLGWADNSPLHF.

This chain connects TRBV29-1 to TRBJ1-4, with D perhaps TRBD1 (5 bases). Trimming took off 4 bases at V and 4 bases at J, with 13 bases between the two ends. CDR1 is SQVTM and CDR2 is ANQGSEA in the germline V gene. The CDR3 consists of 14 residues. The CDR3 region is CSVGIGRGNEKLFF. CDR3 DNA sequence: TGCAGCGTTGGGATCGGGAGGGGTAATGAAAAACTGTTTTTT.

This chain connects TRBV2 to TRBJ2-6, with D unclear. Germline V gives CDR1 SNHLY, CDR2 FYNNEI. This CDR3 is built from 16 residues. The V gene lost 8 bases and the J gene lost 2 bases, with 16 bases spanning the gap. The CDR3 sequence is CASDFIGSAGANVLTF. CDR3 DNA sequence: TGTGCCAGCGACTTCATTGGGTCAGCTGGGGCCAACGTCCTGACTTTC. Combining the CDR3 with reference TRBV2 and TRBJ2-6 gives the whole variable domain EPEVTQTPSHQVTQMGQEVILRCVPISNHLYFYWYRQILGQKVEFLVSFYNNEISEKSEIFDDQFSVERPDGSNFTLKIRSTKLEDSAMYFCASDFIGSAGANVLTFGAGSRLTVL.

V gene TRBV4-3 combines with J gene TRBJ2-7, with TRBD2 matching over 7 bases. Germline CDR1 is LGHNA and CDR2 is YSLEER. V gave up 4 bases and J gave up 4 bases; unmatched junction bases: 10. The CDR3 covers 15 residues. The CDR3 sequence is CASSPSGTTHYEQYF. The CDR3 DNA sequence: TGCGCCAGCAGCCCGTCCGGGACTACTCATTACGAGCAGTACTTC.

The chain carries TRBV6-4 and TRBJ1-2; no reliable D call. This CDR3 is built from 15 residues. V lost 8 bases to trimming and J lost 4 bases, with 20 bases between them. In germline, CDR1 is MRHNA, CDR2 SNTAGT. For the CDR3, the DNA is TGTGCCAGCCCCCCAAGGGTTCGGCGGGGCTATGGCTACACCTTC. Translated: CASPPRVRRGYGYTF.

The V and J genes are TRBV5-5 and TRBJ2-5; D perhaps matches TRBD1 (6 bases). Germline CDR1 is SGHKS and CDR2 is YYEKEE (reference sequence). The CDR3 has 14 residues. Between the trimmed V and J ends, which lost 2 bases and 1 base, there was a span of 9 bases. DNA of the CDR3: TGTGCCAGCAGCTTATACAGGGCCCAAGAGACCCAGTACTTC. Protein product: CASSLYRAQETQYF.

This clone was seen only a few times. The CDR3 region has the DNA TGTGCCAGCAGTTCGTTACCGGGACACAACACTGAAGCTTTCTTT. Encoded protein: CASSSLPGHNTEAFF. The gene calls are TRBV6-5 and TRBJ1-1, with D perhaps matching TRBD1 (6 bases). The CDR3 extends over 15 amino acids. From germline, CDR1 is MNHEY and CDR2 SVGAGI. V dropped 4 bases and J dropped 2 bases, with 14 bases sitting between them.

The rearrangement joins TRBV5-6 to TRBJ1-2; perhaps TRBD1 as D (6 bases). In germline, CDR1 is SGHDT, CDR2 YYEEEE. This CDR3 is 14 amino acids long. Trimming removed 4 bases at V and 4 bases at J, with 14 bases between. The CDR3 region has the DNA TGTGCCAGCAGCCCTTTGGACAGATTCTATGGCTACACCTTC. Translation gives CASSPLDRFYGYTF.

The chain recombines TRBV29-1 with TRBJ1-2; D not resolved. CDR1 and CDR2 (germline): SQVTM, ANQGSEA. CDR3 length equals 13 residues. Trimming pared 3 bases from V and 8 bases from J, leaving 16 bases between. As DNA, the CDR3 is TGCAGCGTTGAGGGGAGCGGGCCCGGGGGCTACACCTTC. Its translation: CSVEGSGPGGYTF. Based on the CDR3 plus reference TRBV29-1 and TRBJ1-2, the full variable domain is SAVISQKPSRDICQRGTSLTIQCQVDSQVTMMFWYRQQPGQSLTLIATANQGSEATYESGFVIDKFPISRPNLTFSTLTVSNMSPEDSSIYLCSVEGSGPGGYTFGSGTRLTVV.

This chain joins TRBV4-3 and TRBJ2-7; maybe TRBD2 (6 bases). The CDR3 is 15 amino acids. Germline V CDR1 and CDR2: LGHNA, YSLEER. Trimming shortened V by 3 bases and J by 7 bases, and 19 bases separated the two germline ends. DNA of the CDR3: TGCGCCAGCAGCCATGCCCCGGGGGAGGCCTGGGAGCAGTACTTC. It specifies CASSHAPGEAWEQYF.

The chain employs TRBV4-2 and TRBJ2-1; 11 nucleotides agree with TRBD1. J lost 5 bases, V lost 4 bases, and 7 bases had no gene match. The CDR3 is 16 residues long. Germline V gene lookup returns CDR1 LGHNA and CDR2 YNFKEQ. DNA for the CDR3: TGTGCCAGCAGCCGAACCGGGACAGGGGGAAACAATGAGCAGTTCTTC. This codes for CASSRTGTGGNNEQFF.

The chain carries TRBV2 and TRBJ1-1; D is possibly TRBD1 (5 bases). The germline V gene has CDR1 SNHLY and CDR2 FYNNEI. The V and J ends lost 6 bases and 3 bases respectively, with 17 bases between them. The CDR3 contains 15 residues. This CDR3 is CASSSQGTGHTEAFF. The DNA of the CDR3 is TGTGCCAGCAGCTCCCAGGGAACCGGGCACACTGAAGCTTTCTTT. The complete variable domain, with remaining parts taken from reference TRBV2 and TRBJ1-1, reads EPEVTQTPSHQVTQMGQEVILRCVPISNHLYFYWYRQILGQKVEFLVSFYNNEISEKSEIFDDQFSVERPDGSNFTLKIRSTKLEDSAMYFCASSSQGTGHTEAFFGQGTRLTVV.

This clone was recorded a few times. This chain connects TRBV5-1 to TRBJ2-6; 8 bases line up with TRBD2. Trimming removed 1 base from V and 0 bases from J; junction bases left unmatched: 0. CDR1 is SGHRS, CDR2 YFSETQ, per germline. CDR3 length: 16 residues. CDR3 sequence: CASSLSGGSGANVLTF. The CDR3 DNA reads TGCGCCAGCAGCTTGAGCGGGGGCTCTGGGGCCAACGTCCTGACTTTC. The full variable domain, with the rest looked up from reference TRBV5-1 and TRBJ2-6, is KAGVTQTPRYLIKTRGQQVTLSCSPISGHRSVSWYQQTPGQGLQFLFEYFSETQRNKGNFPGRFSGRQFSNSRSEMNVSTLELGDSALYLCASSLSGGSGANVLTFGAGSRLTVL.

The CDR3 spells CSVGLYRAEAFF. CDR3 nucleotide sequence: TGCAGCGTAGGACTCTATCGCGCTGAAGCTTTCTTT. The chain has TRBV29-1 and TRBJ1-1; D is uncertain. The germline V and J ends were trimmed by 6 bases and 6 bases, with 14 bases remaining between them. The CDR3 loop spans 12 amino acids. The germline CDR1 and CDR2 sequences are SQVTM and ANQGSEA.

J is TRBJ1-2 and V is TRBV7-9, with TRBD1 matching over 8 bases. Germline CDR1 reads SEHNR; CDR2 reads FQNEAQ (reference sequence). The CDR3 sequence is 13 residues long. Germline trimming cut 3 bases from V and 6 bases from J; bases unmatched to any gene: 3. The CDR3 DNA is TGTGCCAGCAGCTTTCAGGACAGGGATGGCTACACCTTC. Its protein product is CASSFQDRDGYTF.

This chain connects TRBV6-1 to TRBJ1-5; 10 positions match TRBD1. CDR3 length: 17 residues. V dropped 1 base and J dropped 2; count of bases not matched to a gene: 5. The germline V gene encodes CDR1 MNHNS and CDR2 SASEGT. This chain's CDR3 is CASSEVGTGVGNQPQHF. The CDR3 DNA follows: TGTGCCAGCAGTGAAGTTGGGACAGGGGTAGGCAATCAGCCCCAGCATTTT.

V and J are TRBV19 and TRBJ2-1; a weak D match, TRBD2 (6 bases). CDR1 is LNHDA, CDR2 SQIVND, per germline (reference sequence). This CDR3 comprises 14 residues. Trimming took off 5 bases at V and 0 bases at J, with 8 bases between the two ends. The CDR3 here is CASSSTSSYNEQFF. The CDR3 DNA sequence: TGTGCCAGTAGTTCGACTAGCTCCTACAATGAGCAGTTCTTC.

In nucleotides, the CDR3 is TGTGCCAGCGCCACCACAGAGGGAGTGAACACTGAAGCTTTCTTT. Protein product: CASATTEGVNTEAFF. The chain has TRBV6-1 and TRBJ1-1; no clear D gene. The germline V gene has CDR1 MNHNS and CDR2 SASEGT. Trimming took 8 bases from V and 0 from J, leaving 16 bases between them. The CDR3 is 15 residues long.

The chain has TRBV28 and TRBJ1-1; D is ambiguous. Germline lookup yields CDR1 MDHEN and CDR2 SYDVKM. V lost 1 base and J lost 4, with 19 bases in between. This CDR3 has 17 residues. The CDR3 nucleotides are TGTGCCAGCAGTTTATTGGGCGGCGGGCAGTTACCCACTGAAGCTTTCTTT. The encoded protein is CASSLLGGGQLPTEAFF.

J is TRBJ2-1 and V is TRBV7-2, with 7 bases that match TRBD2. Trimming removed 1 base from V and 7 bases from J; junction bases left unmatched: 7. This CDR3 spans 15 amino acids. CDR1 is SGHTA and CDR2 is FQGNSA in the germline V gene. CDR3 region: CASSLGGSKRNEQFF. The DNA of the CDR3 is TGTGCCAGCAGCTTAGGCGGGAGTAAGAGGAATGAGCAGTTCTTC.

The J gene is TRBJ2-7, the V gene TRBV27; 9 bases align to TRBD1. The V segment lost 6 bases and the J segment 4 bases; nucleotides outside the gene matches: 7. The CDR3 is made up of 14 amino acids. Germline CDR1 and CDR2: MNHEY and SMNVEV (reference sequence). For the CDR3, the DNA is TGTGCCAGCAGGAACAGGGGGCGCTTTTACGAGCAGTACTTC. Encoded protein: CASRNRGRFYEQYF.

V is TRBV30 and J is TRBJ2-2, with 7 nucleotides matching TRBD1. The trim removed 4 bases at V and 4 bases at J, leaving 0 bases unmatched. This CDR3 has 12 amino acids. The V gene's germline CDR1 is GTSNPN and CDR2 SVGIG (reference sequence). CDR3 in amino acids: CAWTGGTGELFF. CDR3 DNA sequence: TGTGCCTGGACAGGGGGCACCGGGGAGCTGTTTTTT.

This rearrangement joins TRBV6-1 to TRBJ2-4; D is possibly TRBD2 (6 bases). The CDR3 is 14 amino acids. The germline gives CDR1 MNHNS, CDR2 SASEGT. The V end was cut by 11 bases, the J end by 2 bases, with 16 bases between. The CDR3, as DNA: TGTGCCGGCGGGAATCGGGGTACCAAAAACATTCAGTACTTC. As protein: CAGGNRGTKNIQYF.

The gene calls are TRBV4-3 and TRBJ2-7, with TRBD2 matching over 10 bases. Germline V gene lookup returns CDR1 LGHNA and CDR2 YSLEER. Germline trimming cut 1 base from V and 4 bases from J; bases unmatched to any gene: 7. The CDR3 spans 16 residues. CDR3 in amino acids: CASSQGGGAGGYEQYF. Written as DNA, the CDR3 is TGCGCCAGCAGCCAAGGGGGAGGAGCGGGAGGGTACGAGCAGTACTTC.

About this clone itself: The identical CDR3 is also encoded by other nucleotide sequences in the sample. The chain has TRBV5-4 and TRBJ2-5; TRBD2 matches 10 bases. Unmatched junction bases numbered 3, after V lost 3 bases and J lost 4 bases. The germline V gene has CDR1 SGHNT and CDR2 YYREEE (reference sequence). CDR3 length equals 14 residues. The CDR3 DNA is TGTGCCAGCAGCTCAAGACTAGCGGGAGAGACCCAGTACTTC. Encoded protein: CASSSRLAGETQYF. Full variable domain (rest looked up from reference TRBV5-4 and TRBJ2-5): ETGVTQSPTHLIKTRGQQVTLRCSSQSGHNTVSWYQQALGQGPQFIFQYYREEENGRGNFPPRFSGLQFPNYSSELNVNALELDDSALYLCASSSRLAGETQYFGPGTRLLVL.